The entry below describes one T cell receptor beta chain. Its specificity is unknown. Primers included in the PCR were 60 Vbeta and 13 Jbeta primers. In the original analysis: Counted up in a later analysis, unique TCR beta chains came to about 80 million, with around 10 million shared. TCRdb's copy holds only in-frame clones and misses some; the assay was immunoSEQ multiplex PCR. V and J calls plus clone size are reproduced from that table; the DNA served to infer D and trimming. The repertoire consists of approximately 95,000 clones, with more than 60% occurring once and the leading ten covering 9.5% to 13%. This sample was included in a study of cytomegalovirus exposure and HLA in healthy donors. Germline V gene data show CDR1 as SNHLY and CDR2 as FYNNEI. V dropped 5 bases and J dropped 9; count of bases not matched to a gene: 9. The CDR3 is made up of 13 amino acids. Notes on the study in general: An apparent linkage of common viral pathogens to several of the most significant clusters emerged in a later analysis. Later work associated 16,951 TCR beta sequences with HLA alleles at 0.05 false discovery rate. Across donors, presence/absence analyses took sequencing depth to be roughly uniform.

This receptor was taken from a man aged 18-30 years in good health and CMV-seropositive. The chain is built from TRBV2 and TRBJ1-1; TRBD1 matches 7 bases. The sequencing sample was made of PBMCs. The CDR3 sequence is CASSSSGGGKAFF. For the CDR3, the DNA is TGTGCCAGCAGTAGTTCAGGGGGAGGCAAAGCTTTCTTT.